This T cell receptor beta chain was observed in a study of control samples from healthy donors and cancer patients. Repertoires were generated with immunoSEQ multiplex PCR, while TCRdb's copy carries only in-frame clones and drops some. The data show 55,000 to 75,000 clones, with about 87% seen just once and under 3% held by the top ten. Looked up from germline, CDR1 is SGHTA and CDR2 is FQGTGA. The CDR3 is 16 residues long. Trimming removed 3 bases from V and 5 bases from J, with 18 bases in between. The chain uses TRBV7-3 and TRBJ2-3, with a tentative D call TRBD2 (6 bases). Sequencing was performed on PBMCs. The origin of this receptor is a woman aged 50 to 60 with head and neck cancer. The CDR3 reads CASSFGMAGLQDTQYF. Written as DNA, the CDR3 is TGTGCCAGCAGCTTTGGGATGGCGGGGTTACAAGATACGCAGTATTTT.